These 7 T cell receptor beta chains originate from one sample sequenced in a study of early T cells in non-severe SARS-CoV-2 infection. TCRdb fed the 5' RACE reads into MiXCR, producing one record per CDR3 protein. The profile covers some 88,000 distinct CDR3 sequences, with around a sixth appearing a single time and around 5% taken by the ten largest. This specimen consisted of whole blood, obtained at baseline. Every receptor here comes from an adult who was a healthcare worker with PCR-confirmed SARS-CoV-2 infection or an uninfected control (not recorded which).

At least ten counts were recorded for this clonotype. The chain is built from TRBV6-1 and TRBJ2-1; 7 positions match TRBD2. This CDR3 region has 14 residues. Germline V lookup: CDR1 MNHNS, CDR2 SASEGT. The V and J ends lost 2 bases and 4 bases, in that order; junction bases with no gene match: 2. CDR3 sequence (DNA): TGTGCCAGCAGTGAACCAGCGGGGTACAATGAGCAGTTCTTC. It encodes CASSEPAGYNEQFF.

The chain combines TRBV29-1 with TRBJ1-1, with TRBD1 as a possible D gene (6 bases). Trimming cost V 3 bases and J 5 bases, with 13 bases left between them. The CDR3 length is 13 residues. Germline CDR1 is SQVTM and CDR2 is ANQGSEA. The CDR3: CSVERGRWTEAFF. In DNA, the CDR3 is TGCAGCGTTGAGCGGGGGCGATGGACTGAAGCTTTCTTT.

In its sample, this clonotype was seen many times. J is TRBJ2-7 and V is TRBV28; TRBD1 matches 8 bases. Trimming cost V 4 bases and J 6 bases; bases outside gene matches: 2. Germline V gives CDR1 MDHEN, CDR2 SYDVKM. The CDR3 is made up of 12 amino acids. The CDR3 loop reads CASSSGGREQYF. CDR3 DNA: TGTGCCAGCAGTTCAGGGGGCCGCGAGCAGTACTTC.

This clonotype was detected many times. The chain has TRBV12-3 or TRBV12-4 and TRBJ1-2; maybe TRBD1 (6 bases). The CDR3 runs 13 residues. V was pared by 6 bases and J by 5 bases, with 13 bases between. Written as DNA, the CDR3 is TGTGCCAGCAGCCCGGGGGCTGGGTATGGCTACACCTTC. Residues: CASSPGAGYGYTF.

This chain connects TRBV10-3 to TRBJ1-4, with D possibly matching TRBD1 (6 bases). Germline CDR1 is ENHRY and CDR2 is SYGVKD. CDR3 size: 12 residues. Trimming left V 4 bases short and J 7 bases short, with 7 bases between. CDR3 nucleotides: TGTGCCATCAGTGGGACAGCTGAAAAACTGTTTTTT. Encoded protein: CAISGTAEKLFF.

This clonotype showed up many times. V is TRBV12-3 or TRBV12-4 and J is TRBJ2-5; D call uncertain. The CDR3 is 11 residues long. V shed 5 bases and J shed 6 bases, with 7 bases lying between them. The CDR3 coding sequence is TGTGCCAGCAGTCGGAGACAGACCCAGTACTTC. Translating it yields CASSRRQTQYF.

A few counts support this clonotype. The chain has TRBV11-2 and TRBJ1-2; D not certain. Germline-derived CDR1 and CDR2 are SGHAT and FQNNGV. V dropped 6 bases and J dropped 2 bases, with 10 bases sitting between them. This CDR3 contains 13 residues. The CDR3 DNA reads as TGTGCCAGCAGTTCCTCCGGAAACTATGGCTACACCTTC. It translates to CASSSSGNYGYTF.